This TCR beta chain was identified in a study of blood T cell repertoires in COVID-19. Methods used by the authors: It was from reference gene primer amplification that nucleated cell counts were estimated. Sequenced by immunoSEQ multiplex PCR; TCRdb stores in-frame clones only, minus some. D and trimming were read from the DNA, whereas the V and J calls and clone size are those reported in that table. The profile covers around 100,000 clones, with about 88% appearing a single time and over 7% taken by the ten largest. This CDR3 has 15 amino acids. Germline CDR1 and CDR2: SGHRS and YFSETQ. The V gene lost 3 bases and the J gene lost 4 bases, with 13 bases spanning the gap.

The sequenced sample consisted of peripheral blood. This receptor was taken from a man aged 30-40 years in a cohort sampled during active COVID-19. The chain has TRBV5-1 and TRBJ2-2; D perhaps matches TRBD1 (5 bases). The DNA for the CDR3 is TGCGCCAGCAGCTCCCGGACACTTGGCACCGGGGAGCTGTTTTTT. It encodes CASSSRTLGTGELFF.